Listed here are 12 T cell receptor beta chains from one sample, sequenced in a study of cytomegalovirus exposure and HLA in healthy donors. Primers for the PCR totalled 60 Vbeta and 13 Jbeta. The repertoire was sequenced with immunoSEQ multiplex PCR; TCRdb's copy has only in-frame clones and lacks some. In the table there are about 160,000 clones, 80% of which are singletons. Source material: PBMCs. These receptors were obtained from a woman between 50 and 59 years old in good health and CMV-seronegative.

This clone appeared a few times. The J gene is TRBJ1-1, the V gene TRBV6-5; D ambiguous. Trimming cost V 0 bases and J 5 bases, with 13 bases left between them. Per germline, CDR1 MNHEY and CDR2 SVGAGI. CDR3 length: 15 amino acids. CDR3 protein: CASSYSPGRVTEAFF. The CDR3 DNA reads TGTGCCAGCAGTTACTCCCCTGGGAGGGTGACTGAAGCTTTCTTT.

The J gene is TRBJ1-1, the V gene TRBV5-4; 8 bases are shared with TRBD1. Trimming took 2 bases from V and 7 from J; bases not matched to a gene: 7. The CDR3 loop spans 14 amino acids. Germline V lookup: CDR1 SGHNT, CDR2 YYREEE (reference sequence). The CDR3 nucleotides read TGTGCCAGCAGCTTAACAGGGGGAGGGGGTGAAGCTTTCTTT. The encoded protein is CASSLTGGGGEAFF.

V and J are TRBV5-1 and TRBJ1-1, with D unclear. Trimming removed 1 base at V and 2 bases at J, with 6 bases between. There are 13 residues in the CDR3. The germline V gene has CDR1 SGHRS and CDR2 YFSETQ. Written as DNA, the CDR3 is TGCGCCAGCAGCTTGCGGGGTAACACTGAAGCTTTCTTT. Protein product: CASSLRGNTEAFF.

The chain has TRBV7-8 and TRBJ2-7; 10 nucleotides match TRBD1. This CDR3 has 15 residues. Trimming removed 5 bases from V and 5 bases from J; junction bases left unmatched: 9. In germline, CDR1 is SGHVS, CDR2 FQNEAQ. The CDR3 spells CASSLSGTGADEQYF. Written as DNA, the CDR3 is TGTGCCAGCAGCCTATCGGGGACAGGGGCGGACGAGCAGTACTTC.

Notes on this clone: At one of its ends the junction is not consistent with the germline gene, which may arise from a read error. This sequence joins TRBV20-1 and TRBJ1-2; D perhaps matches TRBD1 (6 bases). There are 11 residues in the CDR3. Germline values: CDR1 DFQATT, CDR2 SNEGSKA (reference sequence). CDR3 sequence reads: CSARDYQGINF. The CDR3 DNA sequence: TGCAGTGCTAGAGATTATCAGGGGATCAACTTC.

V usage is TRBV28 and J usage is TRBJ1-1; D ambiguous. Trimming took 2 bases from V and 11 from J, leaving 15 bases between them. The CDR3 consists of 13 residues. Per the germline V gene, CDR1 is MDHEN and CDR2 is SYDVKM. CDR3 DNA sequence: TGTGCCAGCAGTTTAGTGGGCCCTCAGTCGGCTTTCTTT. It is translated as CASSLVGPQSAFF.

This clone was counted a single time. The genes are TRBV15 and TRBJ2-1; weak D call: TRBD2 (6 bases). The V end lost 1 base, the J end lost 15 bases, and 19 bases lay between the germline ends. Germline assignment: CDR1 LNHNV and CDR2 YYDKDF (reference sequence). The CDR3 spans 14 residues. The CDR3 is CATSRVPPGLPGFF. Here the CDR3 DNA reads TGTGCCACCAGCAGAGTACCTCCGGGACTGCCTGGGTTCTTC.

V gene TRBV11-2 combines with J gene TRBJ2-3; TRBD2 matches at 7 bases. The CDR3 is 16 amino acids. J gave up 6 bases and V 0 bases, and 9 bases lay outside the gene matches. Per the germline V gene, CDR1 is SGHAT and CDR2 is FQNNGV. The CDR3 here is CASSLDYAGAGDTQYF. Here the CDR3 DNA reads TGTGCCAGCAGCTTAGATTACGCGGGAGCAGGGGATACGCAGTATTTT.

This clone was observed a single time. The chain's CDR3 is CAISESQGVAGNTIYF. CDR3 nucleotide sequence: TGTGCCATCAGTGAGTCACAGGGGGTGGCTGGAAACACCATATATTTT. The chain couples TRBV10-3 to TRBJ1-3; TRBD1 matches 8 bases. With V trimmed by 0 bases and J by 2 bases, 3 bases remained unmatched. The CDR3 is made up of 16 amino acids. In germline, CDR1 is ENHRY, CDR2 SYGVKD.

In this sample, this clone turned up a few times. The chain couples TRBV5-1 to TRBJ1-1, with 8 nucleotides matching TRBD1. The germline gives CDR1 SGHRS, CDR2 YFSETQ. The CDR3 runs to 15 residues. With V trimmed by 7 bases and J by 4 bases, 12 bases remained unmatched. As DNA, the CDR3 is TGCGCCAGCGGAGGGCAGGGGGCCGTCGGCACTGAAGCTTTCTTT. Protein product: CASGGQGAVGTEAFF.

This chain connects TRBV28 to TRBJ2-4; 9 bases line up with TRBD1. The CDR3 totals 14 residues. Trimming cost V 7 bases and J 6 bases; bases outside gene matches: 7. CDR1 and CDR2 (germline): MDHEN, SYDVKM. The CDR3 is CASKTGTGRNIQYF. CDR3 coding DNA: TGTGCCAGCAAAACCGGGACAGGGAGAAACATTCAGTACTTC.

The chain couples TRBV7-2 to TRBJ1-1; possible D gene TRBD1, 5 bases. V was trimmed by 4 bases and J by 1 base, leaving 10 bases between them. Germline V gene lookup returns CDR1 SGHTA and CDR2 FQGNSA. There are 14 residues in the CDR3. The CDR3 region is CASSSLQGNTEAFF. The CDR3 DNA sequence: TGTGCCAGCAGCTCTTTGCAGGGGAACACTGAAGCTTTCTTT.